The 21 T cell receptor beta chains below were found in one sample sequenced in a study of T cells after yellow fever vaccination. Each CDR3 protein gets one entry after TCRdb re-called the 5' RACE reads with MiXCR. This sample has some 250,000 distinct CDR3 sequences, with 6.5% to 8.5% found just once. This specimen consisted of CD4+ T cells sorted from PBMCs, obtained 15 days after the yellow fever booster vaccination. These receptors all come from a man aged 25 to 40 who received the YFV17D yellow fever vaccine.

This chain connects TRBV7-6 to TRBJ2-3; 14 nucleotides align to TRBD2. The V gene end was trimmed by 5 bases and the J gene end by 3 bases; junction bases not matched to a gene: 7. Germline CDR1 is SGHVS and CDR2 is FNYEAQ. This CDR3 has 17 residues. The DNA for the CDR3 is TGTGCCAGCAGCAAACGACTAGCGGGAGGGGCGACAGATACGCAGTATTTT. Translation: CASSKRLAGGATDTQYF.

Ten or more counts support this clonotype. The chain couples TRBV5-1 to TRBJ1-1, with D possibly being TRBD1 (5 bases). The CDR3 consists of 15 residues. The V end lost 0 bases, the J end lost 1 base, and 10 bases lay between the germline ends. CDR1 and CDR2 (germline): SGHRS, YFSETQ. The DNA of the CDR3 is TGCGCCAGCAGCTTGGAGGGGTGGACGAACACTGAAGCTTTCTTT. Protein sequence: CASSLEGWTNTEAFF.

Ten or more counts support this clonotype. The chain uses TRBV15 and TRBJ2-3, with TRBD1 matching 7 bases. Losses at the gene ends were 0 bases for V and 2 bases for J; bases not matched to a gene: 11. CDR3 length: 18 amino acids. Germline assignment: CDR1 LNHNV and CDR2 YYDKDF (reference sequence). The CDR3 nucleotides read TGTGCCACCAGCAGAGACGCCCGAAACAGGGGTTCCACAGATACGCAGTATTTT. As protein: CATSRDARNRGSTDTQYF.

V usage is TRBV18 and J usage is TRBJ2-7; TRBD1 aligns across 7 bases. The junction had 3 bases not matched to a gene; V was cut back by 1 base and J by 3 bases. Per germline, CDR1 KGHSH and CDR2 LQKENI. CDR3 length: 14 amino acids. CDR3 nucleotide sequence: TGTGCCAGCTCACCACGACAGGGAGACTACGAGCAGTACTTC. Protein product: CASSPRQGDYEQYF.

The chain is built from TRBV20-1 and TRBJ2-5; D uncertain. V was cut by 5 bases and J by 5 bases, with 9 bases left in between. CDR1 and CDR2 from the germline V gene are DFQATT and SNEGSKA (reference sequence). The CDR3 totals 11 residues. DNA for the CDR3: TGCAGTGCTGATGACCCCGAGACCCAGTACTTC. Translating gives CSADDPETQYF.

In this sample, this clonotype turned up a few times. This sequence joins TRBV6-6 and TRBJ1-5; D gene uncertain. Trimming took off 4 bases at V and 5 bases at J, with 3 bases between the two ends. The CDR3 loop spans 11 amino acids. The germline CDR1 and CDR2 sequences are MNHNY and SVGAGI (reference sequence). The CDR3 DNA reads TGTGCCAGCAGTTCCGATCAGCCCCAGCATTTT. It is translated as CASSSDQPQHF.

This clonotype occurred a few times. The chain combines TRBV6-1 with TRBJ1-2; D is ambiguous. The CDR3 sequence is 12 residues long. Looked up from germline, CDR1 is MNHNS and CDR2 is SASEGT. Trimming pared 2 bases from V and 8 bases from J, leaving 9 bases between. The CDR3 reads CASSENVGGYTF. The CDR3 DNA follows: TGTGCCAGCAGTGAAAACGTTGGGGGCTACACCTTC.

The chain recombines TRBV11-2 with TRBJ2-5, with TRBD2 matching over 13 bases. The germline gives CDR1 SGHAT, CDR2 FQNNGV. V gave up 5 bases and J gave up 5 bases; unmatched junction bases: 14. The CDR3 has 18 residues. Here the CDR3 reads CASSNHMWTSGSLETQYF. The DNA for the CDR3 is TGTGCCAGCAGCAACCACATGTGGACTAGCGGGAGCTTGGAGACCCAGTACTTC.

This clonotype was observed at least ten times. The chain joins TRBV7-6 to TRBJ2-3; D might be TRBD1 (5 bases). The CDR3 spans 14 residues. Trimming took off 5 bases at V and 5 bases at J, with 14 bases between the two ends. Germline CDR1 is SGHVS and CDR2 is FNYEAQ. In DNA, the CDR3 is TGTGCCAGCAGCCCAAGGGGCAGAAAAGATACGCAGTATTTT. It is translated as CASSPRGRKDTQYF.

The rearrangement links TRBV21-1 to TRBJ2-7; TRBD1, as called in the table, went unchecked against the DNA. TRBV21-1 is an annotated pseudogene. This CDR3 has 20 residues. Here the CDR3 reads CASSKKKALGTGGDCYEQYF. The CDR3 bases are TGTGCCAGCAGCAAAAAAAAGGCCCTCGGGACAGGGGGCGATTGTTACGAGCAGTACTTC.

This sequence joins TRBV7-2 and TRBJ2-5, with TRBD2 as a possible D gene (6 bases). Germline V CDR1 and CDR2: SGHTA, FQGNSA. V was cut by 1 base and J by 1 base, with 13 bases left in between. The CDR3 consists of 16 residues. The CDR3 nucleotides are TGTGCCAGCAGCTTAGTACGGGGACTCACCCAAGAGACCCAGTACTTC. Its protein product is CASSLVRGLTQETQYF.

V usage is TRBV20-1 and J usage is TRBJ2-3, with 13 nucleotides matching TRBD2. This CDR3 comprises 16 residues. The V gene's germline CDR1 is DFQATT and CDR2 SNEGSKA (reference sequence). V gave up 3 bases and J gave up 1 base; unmatched junction bases: 4. CDR3 in amino acids: CSARRTSGSGTDTQYF. CDR3 coding DNA: TGCAGTGCTAGGAGGACTAGCGGGAGCGGCACAGATACGCAGTATTTT.

V is TRBV28 and J is TRBJ2-3; no firm D call. V was trimmed by 1 base and J by 7 bases, leaving 27 bases between them. The germline V gene encodes CDR1 MDHEN and CDR2 SYDVKM. The CDR3 is 19 residues long. DNA of the CDR3: TGTGCCAGCAGTTTATTCGGTGCGGCGGTAACGCTTATGCGTAATACGCAGTATTTT. This encodes CASSLFGAAVTLMRNTQYF. The whole variable domain, filled in from reference TRBV28 and TRBJ2-3, reads DVKVTQSSRYLVKRTGEKVFLECVQDMDHENMFWYRQDPGLGLRLIYFSYDVKMKEKGDIPEGYSVSREKKERFSLILESASTNQTSMYLCASSLFGAAVTLMRNTQYFGPGTRLTVL.

Ten or more counts support this clonotype. The genes are TRBV5-1 and TRBJ1-2; the D is unclear. Trimming removed 3 bases from V and 1 base from J, with 13 bases in between. CDR1 is SGHRS, CDR2 YFSETQ, per germline. The length of the CDR3 is 15 residues. CDR3 region: CASSSTPPNNYGYTF. In DNA, the CDR3 is TGCGCCAGCAGCTCCACACCCCCAAATAACTATGGCTACACCTTC.

V is TRBV24-1 and J is TRBJ2-1; 7 nucleotides match TRBD1. The junction had 6 bases not matched to a gene; V was cut back by 0 bases and J by 5 bases. Germline V CDR1 and CDR2: KGHDR, SFDVKD. There are 16 residues in the CDR3. The CDR3: CATSDLLAGGNNEQFF. CDR3 nucleotides: TGTGCCACCAGTGATTTGTTGGCAGGGGGTAACAATGAGCAGTTCTTC.

On this clonotype: A much larger clone is a single base away; this may be a read error. The chain couples TRBV7-7 to TRBJ2-5, with D unclear. Germline-derived CDR1 and CDR2 are SSHAT and FNYEAQ (reference sequence). The CDR3 runs 15 residues. CDR3 DNA sequence: TGTGCTAGCAGCTTATCCGGCACATACCTAGAGACCCAGTACTTC. Translation: CASSLSGTYLETQYF. The whole variable domain, remainder taken from reference TRBV7-7 and TRBJ2-5, is GAGVSQSPRYKVTKRGQDVTLRCDPISSHATLYWYQQALGQGPEFLTYFNYEAQPDKSGLPSDRFSAERPEGSISTLTIQRTEQRDSAMYRCASSLSGTYLETQYFGPGTRLLVL.

This clonotype has a handful of counts. The chain's CDR3 is CASSRPWLTSGNTGELFF. The CDR3 DNA reads as TGTGCCAGCAGCCGTCCTTGGTTGACTAGCGGAAACACCGGGGAGCTGTTTTTT. The chain recombines TRBV11-1 with TRBJ2-2; TRBD2 matches 9 bases. The V gene end was trimmed by 5 bases and the J gene end by 2 bases; junction bases not matched to a gene: 12. CDR1 is SGHAT and CDR2 is FQDESV in the germline V gene (reference sequence). The CDR3 loop spans 18 amino acids.

This clonotype has a count of ten or more. The chain carries TRBV5-1 and TRBJ2-5; TRBD1 or TRBD2 may be the D gene (6 bases each). This CDR3 contains 14 residues. The germline V gene encodes CDR1 SGHRS and CDR2 YFSETQ. Trimming took off 3 bases at V and 4 bases at J, with 13 bases between the two ends. CDR3 coding DNA: TGCGCCAGCAGCTCGGAGGGCAGGGGAGAGACCCAGTACTTC. Amino acids: CASSSEGRGETQYF.

This clonotype occurred a few times. The chain has TRBV4-3 and TRBJ2-5, with 8 bases that match TRBD1. This CDR3 has 15 amino acids. The junction had 9 bases not matched to a gene; V was cut back by 4 bases and J by 5 bases. The germline CDR1 and CDR2 sequences are LGHNA and YSLEER. CDR3 sequence reads: CASSLRTGRWETQYF. The DNA of the CDR3 is TGCGCCAGCAGCCTCCGGACAGGGCGATGGGAGACCCAGTACTTC.

This sequence joins TRBV7-9 and TRBJ2-5; 10 bases line up with TRBD2. Germline V gives CDR1 SEHNR, CDR2 FQNEAQ (reference sequence). This CDR3 contains 14 residues. With V trimmed by 5 bases and J by 2 bases, 2 bases remained unmatched. CDR3 DNA: TGTGCCAGCAGCCCGGGACTAGCGCAAGAGACCCAGTACTTC. It is translated as CASSPGLAQETQYF.

This clonotype was seen more than once but under ten times. This sequence joins TRBV18 and TRBJ2-1; a weak D match, TRBD1 (6 bases). V lost 0 bases and J 5 bases, leaving 8 bases between the germline ends. Per the germline V gene, CDR1 is KGHSH and CDR2 is LQKENI. This CDR3 contains 14 residues. CDR3 protein: CASSPPQGNNEQFF. In DNA, the CDR3 is TGTGCCAGCTCACCACCGCAGGGGAACAATGAGCAGTTCTTC. Combining the CDR3 with reference TRBV18 and TRBJ2-1 gives the whole variable domain NAGVMQNPRHLVRRRGQEARLRCSPMKGHSHVYWYRQLPEEGLKFMVYLQKENIIDESGMPKERFSAEFPKEGPSILRIQQVVRGDSAAYFCASSPPQGNNEQFFGPGTRLTVL.